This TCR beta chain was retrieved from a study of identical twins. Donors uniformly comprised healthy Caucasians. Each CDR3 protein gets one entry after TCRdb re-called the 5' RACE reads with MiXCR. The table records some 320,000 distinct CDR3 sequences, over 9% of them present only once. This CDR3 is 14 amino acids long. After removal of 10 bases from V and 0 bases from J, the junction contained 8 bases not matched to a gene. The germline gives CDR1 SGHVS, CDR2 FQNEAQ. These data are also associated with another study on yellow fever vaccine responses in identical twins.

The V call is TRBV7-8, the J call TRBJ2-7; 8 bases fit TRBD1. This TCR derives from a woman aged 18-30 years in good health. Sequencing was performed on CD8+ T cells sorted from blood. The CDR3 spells CATQTGAGSYEQYF. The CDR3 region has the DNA TGTGCCACCCAGACAGGGGCCGGCTCCTACGAGCAGTACTTC.